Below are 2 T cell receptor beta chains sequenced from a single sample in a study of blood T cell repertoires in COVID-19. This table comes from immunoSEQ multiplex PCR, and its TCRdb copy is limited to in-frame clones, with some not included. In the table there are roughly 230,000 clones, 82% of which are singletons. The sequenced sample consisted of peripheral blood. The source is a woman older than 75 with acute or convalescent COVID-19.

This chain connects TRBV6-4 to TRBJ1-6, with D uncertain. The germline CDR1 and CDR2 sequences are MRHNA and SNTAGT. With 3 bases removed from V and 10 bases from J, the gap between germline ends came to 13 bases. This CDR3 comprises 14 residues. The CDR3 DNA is TGTGCCAGCAGTGAGAGAGGGCAACGGTCACCCCTCCACTTT. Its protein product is CASSERGQRSPLHF.

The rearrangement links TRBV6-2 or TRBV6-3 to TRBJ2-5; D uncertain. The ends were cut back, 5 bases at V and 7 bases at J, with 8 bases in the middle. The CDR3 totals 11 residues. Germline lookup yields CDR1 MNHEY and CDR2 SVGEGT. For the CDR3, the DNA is TGTGCCAGCAGTGGAGATGGGACCCAGTACTTC. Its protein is CASSGDGTQYF.